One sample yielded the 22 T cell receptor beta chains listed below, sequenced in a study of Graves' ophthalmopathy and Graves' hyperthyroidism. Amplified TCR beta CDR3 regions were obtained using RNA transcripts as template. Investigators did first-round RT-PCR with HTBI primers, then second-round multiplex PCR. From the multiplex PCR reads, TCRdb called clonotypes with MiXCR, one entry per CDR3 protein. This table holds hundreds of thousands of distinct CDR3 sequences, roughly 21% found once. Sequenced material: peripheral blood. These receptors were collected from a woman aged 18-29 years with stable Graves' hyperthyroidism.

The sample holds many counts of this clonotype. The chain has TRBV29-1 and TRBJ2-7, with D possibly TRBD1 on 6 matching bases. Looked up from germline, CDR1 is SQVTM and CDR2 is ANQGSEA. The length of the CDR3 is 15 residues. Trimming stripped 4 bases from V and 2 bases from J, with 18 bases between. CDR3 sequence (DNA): TGCAGCGTTGTGAATGGTTTCGACAGGCCCTACGAGCAGTACTTC. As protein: CSVVNGFDRPYEQYF.

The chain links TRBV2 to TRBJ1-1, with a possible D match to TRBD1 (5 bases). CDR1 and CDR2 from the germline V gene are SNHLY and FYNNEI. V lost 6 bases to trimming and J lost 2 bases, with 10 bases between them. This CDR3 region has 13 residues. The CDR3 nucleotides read TGTGCCAGCAGGGGGGACTTTAACACTGAAGCTTTCTTT. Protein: CASRGDFNTEAFF.

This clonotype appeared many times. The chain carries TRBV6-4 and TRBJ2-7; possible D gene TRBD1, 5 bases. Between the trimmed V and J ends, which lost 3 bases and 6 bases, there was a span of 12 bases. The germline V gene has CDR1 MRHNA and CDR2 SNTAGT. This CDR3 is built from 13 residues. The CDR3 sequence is CASSEQGTGEQYF. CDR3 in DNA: TGTGCCAGCAGTGAGCAGGGCACCGGCGAGCAGTACTTC.

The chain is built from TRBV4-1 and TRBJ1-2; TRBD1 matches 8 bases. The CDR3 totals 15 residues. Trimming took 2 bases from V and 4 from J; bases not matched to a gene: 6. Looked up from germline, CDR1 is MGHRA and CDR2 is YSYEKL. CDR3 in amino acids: CASSQPNTGGYGYTF. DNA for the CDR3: TGCGCCAGCAGCCAACCTAATACAGGGGGCTATGGCTACACCTTC.

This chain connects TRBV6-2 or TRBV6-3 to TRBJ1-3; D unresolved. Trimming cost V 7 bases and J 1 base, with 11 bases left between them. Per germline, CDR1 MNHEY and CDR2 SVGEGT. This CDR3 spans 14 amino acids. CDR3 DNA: TGTGCCAGCATCCCGGACGGATCTGGAAACACCATATATTTT. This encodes CASIPDGSGNTIYF.

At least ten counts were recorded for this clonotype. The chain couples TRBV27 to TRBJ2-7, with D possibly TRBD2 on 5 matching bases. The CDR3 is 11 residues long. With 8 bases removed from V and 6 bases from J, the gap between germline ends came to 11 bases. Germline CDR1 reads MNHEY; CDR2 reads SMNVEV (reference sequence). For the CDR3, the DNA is TGTGCCAGCCGCAATCGGGGCGAGCAGTACTTC. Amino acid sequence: CASRNRGEQYF.

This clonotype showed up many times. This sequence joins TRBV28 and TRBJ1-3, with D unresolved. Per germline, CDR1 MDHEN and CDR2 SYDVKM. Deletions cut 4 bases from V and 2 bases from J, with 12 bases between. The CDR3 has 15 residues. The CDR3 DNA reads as TGTGCCAGCAGTTCCCCCCTTCGGACTGGAAACACCATATATTTT. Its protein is CASSSPLRTGNTIYF.

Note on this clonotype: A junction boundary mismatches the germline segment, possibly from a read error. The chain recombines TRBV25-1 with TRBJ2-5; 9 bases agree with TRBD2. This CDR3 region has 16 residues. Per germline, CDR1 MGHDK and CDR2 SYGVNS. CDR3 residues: CSSSYPLAGLQETQYF. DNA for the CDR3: TGTTCCAGCAGTTATCCCCTAGCGGGGCTACAAGAGACCCAGTACTTC.

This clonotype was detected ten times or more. This CDR3 reads CAWSDGASYEQYF. The CDR3 region has the DNA TGTGCCTGGAGTGACGGTGCCTCCTACGAGCAGTACTTC. The chain uses TRBV30 and TRBJ2-7; D not certain. Germline CDR1 GTSNPN, CDR2 SVGIG (reference sequence). The CDR3 is made up of 13 amino acids. Deletions cut 1 base from V and 0 bases from J, with 7 bases between.

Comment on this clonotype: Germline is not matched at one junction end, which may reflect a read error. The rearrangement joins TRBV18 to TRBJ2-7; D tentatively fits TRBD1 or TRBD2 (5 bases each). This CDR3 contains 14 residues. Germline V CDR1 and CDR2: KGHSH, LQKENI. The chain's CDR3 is CASSPSRGSCEQYF. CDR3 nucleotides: TGTGCCAGCTCACCGAGCCGGGGCTCCTGCGAGCAGTACTTC.

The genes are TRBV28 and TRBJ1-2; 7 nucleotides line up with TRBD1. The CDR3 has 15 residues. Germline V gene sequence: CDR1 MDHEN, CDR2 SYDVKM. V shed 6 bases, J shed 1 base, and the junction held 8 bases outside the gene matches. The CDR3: CASRPGTVSNYGYTF. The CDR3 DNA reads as TGTGCCAGCAGGCCCGGGACAGTTAGTAACTATGGCTACACCTTC.

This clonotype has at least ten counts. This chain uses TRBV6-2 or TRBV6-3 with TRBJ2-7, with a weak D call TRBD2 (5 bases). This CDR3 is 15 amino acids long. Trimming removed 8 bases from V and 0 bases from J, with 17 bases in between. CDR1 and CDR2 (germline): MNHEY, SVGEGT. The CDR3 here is CASEPSAGLSYEQYF. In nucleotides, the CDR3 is TGTGCCAGCGAGCCGTCGGCGGGCCTCTCCTACGAGCAGTACTTC.

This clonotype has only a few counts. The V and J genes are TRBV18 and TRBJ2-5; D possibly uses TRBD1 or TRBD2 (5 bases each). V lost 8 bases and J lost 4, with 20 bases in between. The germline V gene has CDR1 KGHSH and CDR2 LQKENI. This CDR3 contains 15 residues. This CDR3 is CASVPYRGRGETQYF. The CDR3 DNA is TGTGCCAGCGTCCCTTATCGGGGCCGAGGAGAGACCCAGTACTTC.

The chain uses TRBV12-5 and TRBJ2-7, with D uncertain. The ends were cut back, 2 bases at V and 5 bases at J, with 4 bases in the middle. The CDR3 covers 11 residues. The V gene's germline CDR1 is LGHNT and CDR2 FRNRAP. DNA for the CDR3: TGTGCTAGTGGTTTGATGGACGAGCAGTACTTC. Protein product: CASGLMDEQYF.

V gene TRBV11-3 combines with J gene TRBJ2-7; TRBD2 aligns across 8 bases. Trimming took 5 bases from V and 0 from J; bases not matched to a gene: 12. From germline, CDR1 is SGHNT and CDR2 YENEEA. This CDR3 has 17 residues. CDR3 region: CASSPWGERELSYEQYF. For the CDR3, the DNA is TGTGCCAGCAGCCCCTGGGGGGAGCGGGAGCTCTCCTACGAGCAGTACTTC.

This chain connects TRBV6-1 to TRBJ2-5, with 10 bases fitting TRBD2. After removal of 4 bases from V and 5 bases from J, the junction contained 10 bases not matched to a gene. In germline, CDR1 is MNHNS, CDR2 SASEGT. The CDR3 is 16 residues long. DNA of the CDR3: TGTGCCAGCAGTGGACCAGTTAAGCGGGGGGGCGAGACCCAGTACTTC. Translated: CASSGPVKRGGETQYF.

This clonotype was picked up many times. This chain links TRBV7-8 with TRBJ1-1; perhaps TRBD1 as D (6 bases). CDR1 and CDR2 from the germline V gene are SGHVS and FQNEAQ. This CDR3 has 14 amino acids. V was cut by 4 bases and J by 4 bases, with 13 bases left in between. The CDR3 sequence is CASSSFGGGTEAFF. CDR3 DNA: TGTGCCAGCAGCTCATTTGGGGGCGGCACTGAAGCTTTCTTT. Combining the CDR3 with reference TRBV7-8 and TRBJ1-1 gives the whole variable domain GAGVSQSPRYKVAKRGQDVALRCDPISGHVSLFWYQQALGQGPEFLTYFQNEAQLDKSGLPSDRFFAERPEGSVSTLKIQRTQQEDSAVYLCASSSFGGGTEAFFGQGTRLTVV.

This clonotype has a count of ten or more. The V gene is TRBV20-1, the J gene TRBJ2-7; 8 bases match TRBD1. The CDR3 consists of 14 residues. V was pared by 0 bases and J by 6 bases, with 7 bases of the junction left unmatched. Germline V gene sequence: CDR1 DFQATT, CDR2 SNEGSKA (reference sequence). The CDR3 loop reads CSARDGDRPLEQYF. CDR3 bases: TGCAGTGCTAGAGACGGGGACAGGCCTCTCGAGCAGTACTTC.

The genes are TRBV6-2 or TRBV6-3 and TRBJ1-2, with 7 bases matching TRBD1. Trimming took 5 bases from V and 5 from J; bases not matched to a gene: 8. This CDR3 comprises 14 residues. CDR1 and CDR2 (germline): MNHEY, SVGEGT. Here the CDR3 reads CASSLDRVIYGYTF. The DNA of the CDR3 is TGTGCCAGCAGTCTTGACAGGGTGATTTATGGCTACACCTTC.

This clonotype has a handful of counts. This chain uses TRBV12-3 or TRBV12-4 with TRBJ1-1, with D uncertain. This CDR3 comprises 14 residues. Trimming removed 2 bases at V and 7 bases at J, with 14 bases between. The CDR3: CASSLMRQIVEAFF. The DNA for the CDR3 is TGTGCCAGCAGTTTAATGCGGCAGATAGTTGAAGCTTTCTTT.

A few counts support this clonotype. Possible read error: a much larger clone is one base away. The CDR3 coding sequence is TGCAGCGTTTATAACGGACACATGAACACTGAAGCTTTCTTT. It is translated as CSVYNGHMNTEAFF. The gene calls are TRBV29-1 and TRBJ1-1, with D possibly being TRBD1 (5 bases). V was trimmed by 5 bases and J by 0 bases, leaving 13 bases between them. The CDR3 sequence is 14 residues long. The germline V gene has CDR1 SQVTM and CDR2 ANQGSEA.

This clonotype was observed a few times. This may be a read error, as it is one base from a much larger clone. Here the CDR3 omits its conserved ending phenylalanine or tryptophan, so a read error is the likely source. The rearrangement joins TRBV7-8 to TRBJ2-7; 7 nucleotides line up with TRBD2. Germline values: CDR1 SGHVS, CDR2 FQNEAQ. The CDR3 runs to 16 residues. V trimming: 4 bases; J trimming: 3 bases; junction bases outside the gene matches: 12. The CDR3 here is CASSSPPGAGNYEQYL. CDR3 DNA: TGTGCCAGCAGCTCCCCCCCAGGAGCGGGGAACTACGAGCAGTACCTC.